These T cell receptor beta chains were read from a single sample in a study of Graves' ophthalmopathy and Graves' hyperthyroidism. TCRdb called the multiplex PCR reads again in MiXCR, with one record for every CDR3 protein. The sample includes more than 1,000,000 distinct CDR3 sequences, 35% to 40% of them seen just once. Sample: peripheral blood or thyroid tissue (not recorded which). These receptor sequences come from an adult man with Graves' hyperthyroidism. The CDR3 runs from the conserved cysteine through the conserved F or W. The D gene is left open where the match is weak. Size values are once, few and many counts, or a class for expanded clones, and some rows have none.

>TRBJ1-2|NA|TRBV7-2|NA
TGTGCCAGCAGCAAAACAACACAGGGCTATGGCTACACCTTC
CASSKTTQGYGYTF
>TRBJ2-7|TRBD2|TRBV7-2|NA
TGCGCCAGCAGCCAAAATTTAGCGGGACCTCCTTACGAGCAGTACTTC
CASSQNLAGPPYEQYF
>TRBJ1-5|NA|TRBV19|NA
TGTGCCAGCAGTCGGGCGCAGGGGACGGGCAATCAGCCCCAGCATTTT
CASSRAQGTGNQPQHF
>TRBJ2-2|NA|TRBV5-1|NA
TGCGCCAGCAGCCAAACTCCGAACACCGGGGAGCTGTTTTTT
CASSQTPNTGELFF
>TRBJ1-1|NA|TRBV7-2|many
TGTGCCAGCAGCCCCTCGTACGGGAACACTGAAGCTTTCTTT
CASSPSYGNTEAFF
>TRBJ2-2|NA|TRBV7-8|NA
TGTGCCAGCAGCGTCGGACGCGGGAACACCGGGGAGCTGTTTTTT
CASSVGRGNTGELFF
>TRBJ1-6|NA|TRBV10-2|many
TGCGCCAGTAACCCAGGGTTCCGGAATTCACCCCTCCACTTT
CASNPGFRNSPLHF
>TRBJ1-4|NA|TRBV2|many
TGTGCCAGCGCCCCGACTGCTCGGGAAAAACTGTTTTTT
CASAPTAREKLFF
>TRBJ1-2|NA|TRBV10-2|NA
TGCGCCAGCAGTGAGACCGTGTCTTATGGCTACACCTTC
CASSETVSYGYTF
>TRBJ2-7|TRBD2|TRBV13|many
TGTGCCAGCAGCCTGAGCGGGGGGGAGTACGAGCAGTACTTC
CASSLSGGEYEQYF
>TRBJ2-7|NA|TRBV7-9|many
TGTGCCAGCAGCCTTACTTTGAACGAGCAGTACTTC
CASSLTLNEQYF
>TRBJ2-2|NA|TRBV7-2|many
TGTGCCAGCAGCTTAGCAGTCGGGGAGCTGTTTTTT
CASSLAVGELFF
>TRBJ1-2|NA|TRBV6-1|few
TGTGCCAGCAGTTACGTGGGGAGAGGGGCCACAGCGAACTATGGCTACACCTTC
CASSYVGRGATANYGYTF
>TRBJ1-2|NA|TRBV7-8|NA
TGTGCCAGCAGCGACCGAACGGTGGGCCAGGGCTACACCTTC
CASSDRTVGQGYTF
>TRBJ2-5|TRBD1|TRBV6-5|many
TGTGCCAGCAGCCGAGACAGGGGGCAGACCCAGTACTTC
CASSRDRGQTQYF
>TRBJ2-2|TRBD1|TRBV5-1|few
TGCGCCAGCAGACCCACAGGGGCAACCGGGGAGCTGTTTTTT
CASRPTGATGELFF
>TRBJ2-5|NA|TRBV20-1|NA
TGCACCCCACGGGCACCCGGACAGGAGACCCAGTACTTC
CTPRAPGQETQYF
>TRBJ1-2|NA|TRBV20-1|many
TGCAGTCCCGGTGGGGGGTTGGATGGCTACACCTTC
CSPGGGLDGYTF
>TRBJ1-5|TRBD1|TRBV7-8|many
TGTGCCAGCAGCGAGGACAGGGCTCAGCCCCAGCATTTT
CASSEDRAQPQHF
>TRBJ1-5|TRBD1|TRBV2|many
TGTGCCAGCAGCGACCCGACAGGGATGGCAAGTCAGCCCCAGCATTTT
CASSDPTGMASQPQHF
>TRBJ2-7|NA|TRBV12-3/TRBV12-4|NA
TGTGCCAGCAGTTTAGTGCGGAATTACCTAGGAGAGCAGTACTTC
CASSLVRNYLGEQYF
>TRBJ2-5|NA|TRBV10-3|NA
TGTGCCAGCAGGGCCGGGCCCCTGGAAGAGACCCAGTACTTC
CASRAGPLEETQYF
>TRBJ1-4|NA|TRBV7-9|many
TGTGCCAGCAGCTTAGCGCGTGAAAAACTGTTTTTT
CASSLAREKLFF
>TRBJ2-7|NA|TRBV5-6|NA
TGTGCCAGCAGCTTGAGCGGCCAAAGCACGTACGAGCAGTACTTC
CASSLSGQSTYEQYF
>TRBJ2-2|TRBD2|TRBV24-1|many
TGTGCCACCAGTGATTTCCTAGCGGGAGGAGGCACCGGGGAGCTGTTTTTT
CATSDFLAGGGTGELFF
>TRBJ2-7|TRBD1|TRBV29-1|NA
TGCAGCACTCGACAGGGGGCCTACGAGCAGTACTTC
CSTRQGAYEQYF
>TRBJ2-2|NA|TRBV5-1|few
TGCGCCAGCAGCGCGGGGACAAGGGACGACGGGGAGCTGTTTTTT
CASSAGTRDDGELFF
>TRBJ1-4|NA|TRBV12-3/TRBV12-4|NA
TGTGCCAGCAGTGAAGCGCTTCTTTCGACAGCAACTAATGAAAAACTGTTTTTT
CASSEALLSTATNEKLFF
>TRBJ1-6|NA|TRBV10-3|NA
TGTGCCAGCAGTGAACCCCCGGGCGGCAGTCCAAGGTCACCCCTCCACTTT
CASSEPPGGSPRSPLHF
>TRBJ1-2|NA|TRBV7-2|many
TGTGCCAGCAGCTTAGACCGTCGGATTGGGCATAACTATGGCTACACCTTC
CASSLDRRIGHNYGYTF
>TRBJ2-7|TRBD1|TRBV9|NA
TGTGCCAGCAGCGCGAGCGGGACAGGGGACGAGCAGTACTTC
CASSASGTGDEQYF
>TRBJ1-2|NA|TRBV29-1|NA
TGCAGCGTCGCCCTTGTCCTAGGCTACACCTTC
CSVALVLGYTF
>TRBJ1-2|NA|TRBV7-2|many
TGTGCCAGCAGCTTAGAAGCGAGACGCAGTGGCTACACCTTC
CASSLEARRSGYTF
>TRBJ1-2|NA|TRBV12-3/TRBV12-4|NA
TGTGCCAGCAGTTTCGCGGTAGAGAGGGGCTACACCTTC
CASSFAVERGYTF
>TRBJ1-1|TRBD1|TRBV29-1|few
TGCAGAGGTTGGACAGGGGGCGATACTGAAGCTTTCTTT
CRGWTGGDTEAFF
>TRBJ1-5|TRBD1|TRBV2|NA
TGTGCCAGCAGTGACTCCGGGACAGGGTATCAGCCCCAGCATTTT
CASSDSGTGYQPQHF
>TRBJ1-4|NA|TRBV7-2|many
TGTGCCAGCAGCTCCAGGGGTGGGAATGAAAAACTGTTTTTT
CASSSRGGNEKLFF
>TRBJ2-3|NA|TRBV7-9|few
TGTGCCAGCAACAGAGGGACCAACACAGATACGCAGTATTTT
CASNRGTNTDTQYF
>TRBJ2-2|NA|TRBV7-8|many
TGTGCCAGCAGCGCACAGATGGCCGGGGAGCTGTTTTTT
CASSAQMAGELFF
>TRBJ1-6|TRBD1|TRBV2|NA
TGTGCCAGCAGACAGGACAGGGTGCGTAGGTCACCCCTCCACTTT
CASRQDRVRRSPLHF
>TRBJ1-1|TRBD1|TRBV5-1|many
TGCGCCAGCAGCTTGCAGGGACAGTCGAACACTGAAGCTTTCTTT
CASSLQGQSNTEAFF
>TRBJ1-4|NA|TRBV12-3/TRBV12-4|many
TGTGCCAGCAGTTTAATCGGGCCAAGCGAAAAACTGTTTTTT
CASSLIGPSEKLFF
>TRBJ2-2|NA|TRBV2|many
TGTGCCAGCAGTGAAGGGGTCGACACCGGGGAGCTGTTTTTT
CASSEGVDTGELFF
>TRBJ1-1|NA|TRBV6-6|few
TGTGCCAGCAGTCACGGGACATTAAACACTGAAGCTTTCTTT
CASSHGTLNTEAFF
>TRBJ2-2|TRBD1|TRBV5-7|NA
TGTGCCAGCAGCTGGCAGGGGGCCTACACCGGGGAGCTGTTTTTT
CASSWQGAYTGELFF
>TRBJ2-7|NA|TRBV20-1|many
TGCAGTGCTTATGGCGTCGGAGCCTACGAGCAGTACTTC
CSAYGVGAYEQYF
>TRBJ2-6|TRBD2|TRBV6-5|NA
TGTGCCAGCAGTTACCCTGAACTAGCGGGGGCCAACGTCCTGACTTTC
CASSYPELAGANVLTF
>TRBJ2-2|NA|TRBV10-1|many
TGCGCCAGCAGTCGGTTCCGCTCCGAAGGGATGAACACCGGGGAGCTGTTTTTT
CASSRFRSEGMNTGELFF
>TRBJ2-5|NA|TRBV24-1|many
TGTGCCACCAGTGACCCCCCGGGGGAGACCCAGTACTTC
CATSDPPGETQYF
>TRBJ2-7|TRBD2|TRBV12-3/TRBV12-4|NA
TGTGCCAGCAGTCCAGTTTGGACTAGCGGAGGGGGGCAGTACTTC
CASSPVWTSGGGQYF
>TRBJ1-3|NA|TRBV12-3/TRBV12-4|NA
TGTGCCAGCAGTTTAGGCGTTTTGTTTGACACCATATATTTT
CASSLGVLFDTIYF
>TRBJ1-2|NA|TRBV6-6|many
TGTGCCAGCAGTTGGGGGTCGGGCGGCTACACCTTC
CASSWGSGGYTF